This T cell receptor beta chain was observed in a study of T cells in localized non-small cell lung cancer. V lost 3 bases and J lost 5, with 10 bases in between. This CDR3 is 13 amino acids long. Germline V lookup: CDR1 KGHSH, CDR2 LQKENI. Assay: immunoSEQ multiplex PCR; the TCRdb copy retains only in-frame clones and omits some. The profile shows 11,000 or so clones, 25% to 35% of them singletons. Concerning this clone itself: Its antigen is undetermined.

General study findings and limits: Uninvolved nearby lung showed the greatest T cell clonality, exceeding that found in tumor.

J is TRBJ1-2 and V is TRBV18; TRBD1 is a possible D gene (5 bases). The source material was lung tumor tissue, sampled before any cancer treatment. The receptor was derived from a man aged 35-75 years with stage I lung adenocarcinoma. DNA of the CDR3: TGTGCCAGCTCACCTGACAGCGAGTATGGCTACACCTTC. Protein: CASSPDSEYGYTF.